This T cell receptor (beta chain) was identified in a study of beta chain features in type 1 diabetes. CDR3 size: 14 residues. Germline CDR1 and CDR2: GTSNPN and SVGIG (reference sequence). V trimming: 5 bases; J trimming: 8 bases; junction bases outside the gene matches: 11. TCRB transcripts that were expressed got sequenced, as all of the isolated RNA had been reverse transcribed. Sequenced by immunoSEQ multiplex PCR; TCRdb stores in-frame clones only, minus some. This repertoire shows 250,000 or so clones, over 65% found once; its top ten account for about 0.05%. The clonotype was recovered from a man in his thirties or forties in good health. The sequencing input was naive CD4+ T cells from blood. The V and J genes are TRBV30 and TRBJ2-3; 9 bases are a match to TRBD1. CDR3 sequence: CAWEKDRGYGTQYF. The DNA of the CDR3 is TGTGCCTGGGAAAAGGACAGGGGTTACGGTACGCAGTATTTT.